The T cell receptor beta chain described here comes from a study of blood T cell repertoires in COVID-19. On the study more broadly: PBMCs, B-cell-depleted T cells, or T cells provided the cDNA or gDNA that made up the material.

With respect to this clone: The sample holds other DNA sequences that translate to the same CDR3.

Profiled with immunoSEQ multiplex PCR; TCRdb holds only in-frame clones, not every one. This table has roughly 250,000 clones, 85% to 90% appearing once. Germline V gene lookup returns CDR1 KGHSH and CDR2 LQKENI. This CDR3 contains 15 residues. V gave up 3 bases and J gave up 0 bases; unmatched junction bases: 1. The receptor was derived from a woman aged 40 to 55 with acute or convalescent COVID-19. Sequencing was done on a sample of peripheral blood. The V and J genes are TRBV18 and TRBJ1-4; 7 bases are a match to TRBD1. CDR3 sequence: CASSPGTATNEKLFF. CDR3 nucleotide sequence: TGTGCCAGCTCACCGGGGACAGCAACTAATGAAAAACTGTTTTTT.